This T cell receptor (beta chain) appears in the sequencing data of a study of T cells in localized non-small cell lung cancer (TCRdb year 2020). In terms of the full investigation: The study analyzed T cell repertoires of under 250 early-stage NSCLC patients, comparing tumors and uninvolved tumor-adjacent lungs. The cohort comprised approximately 240 treatment-naïve NSCLC patients with resected, localized lung tumors. The mean age of the NSCLC patients was 50 to 85 years, with fewer than 150 men and 100 to 110 women.

Overall results and qualifications from the work: Because multi-region sequencing of the tumors was not done, intratumor heterogeneity could not be ruled out. The highest T cell clonality was observed in uninvolved tumor-adjacent lung, where clonality exceeded that of tumor, suggesting that antigenic responses were more focused in uninvolved tumor-adjacent lung. A median of roughly 60 of the top 100 tumor clones were detected in paired uninvolved adjacent lung, and about 29 of these tumor clones were also found among the top 100 clones of the paired uninvolved adjacent lung. Since the design was exploratory, TCR variables were selected using unadjusted p-values with no false-discovery rate correction. Higher blood T cell density associated with longer overall survival, while higher adjacent-lung clonality associated with shorter survival.

The immunoSEQ Assay was used to sequence TCR beta CDR3 regions from DNA. As for how the authors treated the data: To compute T cell density, TCR beta template counts were normalized to usable DNA, which was estimated by amplifying housekeeping genes. Richness was estimated using the preseqR package, with extrapolation to 400,000 templates for PBMC samples and to 120,000 templates for tissue samples. Clonality was taken to be one minus Pielou's evenness. To identify tissue-enriched TCRs, differential abundance testing was run on productive amino-acid clonotypes with a minimum total count of 5 and an alpha of 0.1. Repertoire overlap between compartments was quantified with the Jaccard Index and Morisita Overlap Index. GLIPH grouped TCR beta CDR3s together with public tetramer-defined viral CDR3s, and a viral motif had to include at least three viral sequences and show V-gene enrichment. Held by TCRdb, this immuneACCESS table contains in-frame sequences only and omits some clones. Under half of the omission traces to an unresolved V gene where checked; the cause of the rest is unknown. Clone size and V and J calls were adopted from that table, with D and trimming inferred from the DNA. Recorded for this sample are about 77,000 clones; more than 75% of them occurred a single time. The ten largest make up around a fifth of the sample.

At diagnosis, tumor, uninvolved tumor-adjacent lung and peripheral blood were collected and then preserved as a mix of FFPE and fresh-frozen material. For TCR repertoire profiling, blood samples were analyzed as peripheral blood mononuclear cells. Points on this clone: It lacks a known antigen. Qualities for individual bases were not recorded, and no much larger clone is one base off.

The input for sequencing was peripheral blood, taken before any cancer treatment. The sequence was collected from a woman aged 40-69 years with stage I squamous cell lung carcinoma.

For the CDR3, the sequence is CASSLSGGRTLEQFF. The sequence in DNA is TGTGCCAGCAGCTTGTCCGGGGGGAGGACGCTTGAGCAGTTCTTC. In this chain, TRBV5-4 is recombined with TRBJ2-1; a stretch of 7 junction bases matches TRBD2. V has 1 base trimmed and J has 9 bases trimmed; junction bases matching no gene number 10. CDR1 SGHNT and CDR2 YYREEE were looked up in the germline V gene (reference sequence). From its cysteine to its phenylalanine, the CDR3 spans 15 amino acids. The CDR3 DNA has 45 bases and is translated from base 1.